Below are 21 T cell receptor beta chains sequenced from a single sample in a study of cytomegalovirus exposure and HLA in healthy donors. PCR used 60 Vbeta primers and 13 Jbeta primers. Produced via immunoSEQ multiplex PCR; TCRdb's table is partial and in-frame only. The sample consists of approximately 150,000 clones, 65% to 90% of them appearing once. The sample consisted of PBMCs. These receptors all stem from a woman in her twenties or thirties in good health and CMV-seronegative.

The rearrangement uses TRBV10-3 and TRBJ2-1, with TRBD2 identical over 12 bases. Trimming at V came to 5 bases and at J to 7 bases, leaving 3 bases not matched to a gene. CDR3 length: 14 amino acids. From germline, CDR1 is ENHRY and CDR2 SYGVKD. The CDR3: CAISRLAGVNEQFF. CDR3 bases: TGTGCCATCAGTCGACTAGCGGGGGTTAATGAGCAGTTCTTC.

The chain is built from TRBV12-1 and TRBJ1-2; no check of the table's D call, TRBD1, against the DNA was made. TRBV12-1 counts as a pseudogene. The CDR3 runs to 14 residues. This CDR3 is CASSSRGLNYGYTF. The CDR3 region has the DNA TGTGCCAGCAGCTCCAGGGGGTTGAACTATGGCTACACCTTC.

Only one count was recorded for this clone. The chain combines TRBV28 with TRBJ1-1; TRBD1 might be the D (6 bases). CDR3 length: 20 amino acids. Germline V CDR1 and CDR2: MDHEN, SYDVKM. The V end lost 2 bases, the J end lost 0 bases, and 25 bases lay between the germline ends. The CDR3 sequence is CASSLINQDSKGTMNTEAFF. Written as DNA, the CDR3 is TGTGCCAGCAGTTTAATTAACCAGGACAGTAAGGGGACCATGAACACTGAAGCTTTCTTT.

This rearrangement joins TRBV7-9 to TRBJ2-3, with 8 bases identical to TRBD2. The V gene end was trimmed by 7 bases and the J gene end by 1 base; junction bases not matched to a gene: 1. From germline, CDR1 is SEHNR and CDR2 FQNEAQ (reference sequence). This CDR3 spans 13 amino acids. In nucleotides, the CDR3 is TGTGCCAGCACCGGGGGGGGCACAGATACGCAGTATTTT. This translates into CASTGGGTDTQYF.

This rearrangement joins TRBV5-1 to TRBJ2-1, with 15 bases aligning to TRBD2. V lost 4 bases, J lost 3 bases, and 5 bases stayed unmatched. This CDR3 comprises 17 residues. Germline CDR1 reads SGHRS; CDR2 reads YFSETQ. CDR3: CASSQGLAGGHYNEQFF. CDR3 in DNA: TGCGCCAGCAGCCAGGGACTAGCGGGAGGTCACTACAATGAGCAGTTCTTC. Filled out from reference TRBV5-1 and TRBJ2-1, the complete variable domain reads KAGVTQTPRYLIKTRGQQVTLSCSPISGHRSVSWYQQTPGQGLQFLFEYFSETQRNKGNFPGRFSGRQFSNSRSEMNVSTLELGDSALYLCASSQGLAGGHYNEQFFGPGTRLTVL.

V usage is TRBV29-1 and J usage is TRBJ2-1, with 7 bases identical to TRBD2. In germline, CDR1 is SQVTM, CDR2 ANQGSEA. Unmatched junction bases numbered 14, after V lost 6 bases and J lost 9 bases. The CDR3 runs to 14 residues. The CDR3 nucleotides are TGCAGCGTAGTGACGGGAGGTGGGGGTGGTGAGCAGTTCTTC. As protein: CSVVTGGGGGEQFF.

The chain employs TRBV15 and TRBJ2-5; TRBD1 matches 8 bases. CDR1 and CDR2 from the germline V gene are LNHNV and YYDKDF (reference sequence). The V and J ends lost 7 bases and 5 bases, in that order; junction bases with no gene match: 9. The CDR3 covers 14 residues. DNA for the CDR3: TGTGCCACCACAGACAGGGGTGTATGGGAGACCCAGTACTTC. Translating it yields CATTDRGVWETQYF. The variable domain in full, completed from reference TRBV15 and TRBJ2-5, reads DAMVIQNPRYQVTQFGKPVTLSCSQTLNHNVMYWYQQKSSQAPKLLFHYYDKDFNNEADTPDNFQSRRPNTSFCFLDIRSPGLGDTAMYLCATTDRGVWETQYFGPGTRLLVL.

The chain is built from TRBV5-1 and TRBJ2-7, with D perhaps TRBD1 (5 bases). The CDR3 has 14 residues. Germline CDR1 reads SGHRS; CDR2 reads YFSETQ. Trimming shortened V by 2 bases and J by 3 bases, and 12 bases separated the two germline ends. CDR3 nucleotides: TGCGCCAGCAGCTTAAGTCCAGGGCGCTACGAGCAGTACTTC. The encoded protein is CASSLSPGRYEQYF.

This clone was seen only a few times. This chain connects TRBV5-1 to TRBJ1-5; D gene ambiguous. V was trimmed by 0 bases and J by 2 bases, leaving 6 bases between them. Per the germline V gene, CDR1 is SGHRS and CDR2 is YFSETQ. This CDR3 has 14 residues. The CDR3 reads CASSLGGGNQPQHF. The CDR3 DNA reads TGCGCCAGCAGCTTGGGCGGGGGCAATCAGCCCCAGCATTTT.

The chain couples TRBV7-7 to TRBJ2-3; D is unclear. The CDR3 covers 19 residues. Per the germline V gene, CDR1 is SSHAT and CDR2 is FNYEAQ (reference sequence). V was trimmed by 5 bases and J by 4 bases, leaving 28 bases between them. The CDR3 bases are TGTGCCAGCAGCCCCTATGACCTTTCGAGCATTCGGCGGTCAGATACGCAGTATTTT. Translating gives CASSPYDLSSIRRSDTQYF. The variable domain in full, completed from reference TRBV7-7 and TRBJ2-3, reads GAGVSQSPRYKVTKRGQDVTLRCDPISSHATLYWYQQALGQGPEFLTYFNYEAQPDKSGLPSDRFSAERPEGSISTLTIQRTEQRDSAMYRCASSPYDLSSIRRSDTQYFGPGTRLTVL.

The chain employs TRBV5-1 and TRBJ2-3, with TRBD2 matching 8 bases. This CDR3 is 17 amino acids long. Trimming at V came to 0 bases and at J to 0 bases, leaving 6 bases not matched to a gene. Germline CDR1 is SGHRS and CDR2 is YFSETQ. The CDR3: CASSLAPSGLSTDTQYF. CDR3 bases: TGCGCCAGCAGCTTGGCACCTAGCGGGCTTAGCACAGATACGCAGTATTTT. The whole variable domain, filled in from reference TRBV5-1 and TRBJ2-3, reads KAGVTQTPRYLIKTRGQQVTLSCSPISGHRSVSWYQQTPGQGLQFLFEYFSETQRNKGNFPGRFSGRQFSNSRSEMNVSTLELGDSALYLCASSLAPSGLSTDTQYFGPGTRLTVL.

The chain is built from TRBV7-2 and TRBJ2-5; 7 nucleotides line up with TRBD2. The length of the CDR3 is 14 residues. J lost 3 bases, V lost 4 bases, and 5 bases had no gene match. The germline V gene has CDR1 SGHTA and CDR2 FQGNSA. CDR3 DNA: TGTGCCAGCAGCTACAGCGGGGCCGAAGAGACCCAGTACTTC. This gives the protein CASSYSGAEETQYF.

DNA of the CDR3: TGTGCCAGCAGGGCGACAGGGGCGGACACCGGGGAGCTGTTTTTT. This encodes CASRATGADTGELFF. V usage is TRBV7-9 and J usage is TRBJ2-2; 8 bases line up with TRBD1. Germline assignment: CDR1 SEHNR and CDR2 FQNEAQ (reference sequence). CDR3 length: 15 residues. V dropped 6 bases and J dropped 3; count of bases not matched to a gene: 6.

The gene calls are TRBV18 and TRBJ1-5; 7 nucleotides align to TRBD1. Trimming at V came to 3 bases and at J to 0 bases, leaving 14 bases not matched to a gene. CDR3 length: 19 amino acids. Germline lookup yields CDR1 KGHSH and CDR2 LQKENI. In DNA form, the CDR3 reads TGTGCCAGCTCACCGCAAATTCCGGGACAGTTTTATAGCAATCAGCCCCAGCATTTT. Translating gives CASSPQIPGQFYSNQPQHF.

This rearrangement joins TRBV9 to TRBJ2-1; 7 bases fit TRBD2. This CDR3 has 16 residues. The trim removed 1 base at V and 7 bases at J, leaving 11 bases unmatched. CDR1 and CDR2 (germline): SGDLS, YYNGEE. This CDR3 is CASSVSGEGGENEQFF. The CDR3 bases are TGTGCCAGCAGCGTATCCGGGGAGGGTGGTGAGAATGAGCAGTTCTTC.

The V call is TRBV7-9, the J call TRBJ1-2; 9 bases line up with TRBD1. V gave up 5 bases and J gave up 6 bases; unmatched junction bases: 7. The CDR3 runs 14 residues. Germline-derived CDR1 and CDR2 are SEHNR and FQNEAQ (reference sequence). This CDR3 reads CASSGPGQGHGYTF. The CDR3 nucleotides read TGTGCCAGCAGCGGTCCGGGACAGGGTCATGGCTACACCTTC.

This rearrangement joins TRBV6-6 to TRBJ2-1; 7 bases align to TRBD1. CDR3 size: 14 residues. J gave up 9 bases and V 0 bases, and 5 bases lay outside the gene matches. CDR1 and CDR2 from the germline V gene are MNHNY and SVGAGI (reference sequence). CDR3: CASSYSDRAGEQFF. CDR3 nucleotide sequence: TGTGCCAGCAGTTACTCCGACAGGGCGGGTGAGCAGTTCTTC.

This CDR3 reads CASSLGLGSNWGRAVTDTQYF. The CDR3, as DNA: TGTGCCAGCAGCTTAGGCCTGGGTTCGAATTGGGGGAGGGCCGTCACAGATACGCAGTATTTT. This chain joins TRBV13 and TRBJ2-3; 7 nucleotides align to TRBD2. CDR3 length: 21 residues. V gave up 0 bases and J gave up 2 bases; unmatched junction bases: 20. Germline CDR1 is PRHDT and CDR2 is FYEKMQ (reference sequence).

The table lists this clone with a few counts. The chain combines TRBV5-4 with TRBJ1-1; 7 positions agree with TRBD1. Germline V gene data show CDR1 as SGHNT and CDR2 as YYREEE (reference sequence). The CDR3 consists of 15 residues. Trimming at V came to 7 bases and at J to 0 bases, leaving 9 bases not matched to a gene. This CDR3 is CASSEEGAMNTEAFF. The CDR3 DNA sequence: TGTGCCAGCTCCGAAGAGGGGGCAATGAACACTGAAGCTTTCTTT.

V and J are TRBV5-1 and TRBJ2-3; 10 nucleotides align to TRBD1. The V gene end was trimmed by 2 bases and the J gene end by 6 bases; junction bases not matched to a gene: 12. Germline CDR1 is SGHRS and CDR2 is YFSETQ. This CDR3 comprises 17 residues. The CDR3 sequence is CASSFPTGTGVTDTQYF. The CDR3 DNA reads as TGCGCCAGCAGCTTCCCGACCGGGACAGGGGTGACGGATACGCAGTATTTT.

The gene calls are TRBV10-2 and TRBJ2-1; TRBD2 aligns across 7 bases. The CDR3 runs 12 residues. The V segment lost 4 bases and the J segment 6 bases; nucleotides outside the gene matches: 0. From germline, CDR1 is WSHSY and CDR2 SAAADI. The CDR3 region has the DNA TGCGCCAGCAGTGGGACTAGCAATGAGCAGTTCTTC. It translates to CASSGTSNEQFF.